The present TCR beta chain was sequenced within a study of cytomegalovirus exposure and HLA in healthy donors. PCR amplification relied on 60 Vbeta primers (plus 13 Jbeta primers). Assay: immunoSEQ multiplex PCR; the TCRdb copy retains only in-frame clones and omits some. Here the sample spans 100,000 to 150,000 clones, approximately 80% being singletons. Losses at the gene ends were 9 bases for V and 4 bases for J; bases not matched to a gene: 8. Per germline, CDR1 SGHRS and CDR2 YFSETQ. There are 14 residues in the CDR3. The chain joins TRBV5-1 to TRBJ2-1; TRBD2 agrees at 9 bases. The material sequenced was PBMCs. The source is a man younger than 40 in good health and CMV-seropositive. DNA of the CDR3: TGCGCCACCAGAGTTAGCGGGGGTTACAATGAGCAGTTCTTC. This gives the protein CATRVSGGYNEQFF.